These 29 T cell receptor beta chains originate from one sample sequenced in a study of early T cells in non-severe SARS-CoV-2 infection. TCRdb reprocessed the 5' RACE reads with MiXCR, giving one entry per CDR3 protein. The data hold roughly 60,000 distinct CDR3 sequences, with 5.6% observed a single time. Sample: whole blood. The receptors shown here come from an adult who was a healthcare worker with PCR-confirmed SARS-CoV-2 infection or an uninfected control (not recorded which).

This clonotype has at least ten counts. This chain uses TRBV11-3 with TRBJ2-1, with TRBD2 identical over 7 bases. This CDR3 has 14 residues. Unmatched junction bases numbered 1, after V lost 5 bases and J lost 0 bases. Germline assignment: CDR1 SGHNT and CDR2 YENEEA. The CDR3 DNA reads TGTGCCAGCAGCGGCGGGAGCTCCTACAATGAGCAGTTCTTC. Translating it yields CASSGGSSYNEQFF.

This clonotype was detected ten times or more. The chain carries TRBV7-6 and TRBJ2-1; TRBD2 aligns across 16 bases. The CDR3 is made up of 17 amino acids. Trimming removed 5 bases from V and 10 bases from J; junction bases left unmatched: 11. Germline loops: CDR1 SGHVS, CDR2 FNYEAQ. CDR3 DNA: TGTGCCAGCAGCGATACAGGGACTAGCGGGGGGGCTTCCGAGCAGTTCTTC. Amino acids: CASSDTGTSGGASEQFF.

This chain joins TRBV10-2 and TRBJ2-5, with D possibly TRBD2 on 6 matching bases. The germline CDR1 and CDR2 sequences are WSHSY and SAAADI. The CDR3 loop spans 14 amino acids. V lost 0 bases to trimming and J lost 4 bases, with 9 bases between them. The CDR3 reads CASSESVGGETQYF. CDR3 in DNA: TGCGCCAGCAGTGAGTCGGTGGGAGGAGAGACCCAGTACTTC.

The chain combines TRBV14 with TRBJ2-2, with 14 bases aligning to TRBD2. Trimming cost V 9 bases and J 2 bases; bases outside gene matches: 5. The germline gives CDR1 SGHDN, CDR2 FVKESK. There are 16 residues in the CDR3. The CDR3 coding sequence is TGTGCCAGTCGGGGACTAGCGGGAGATAACACCGGGGAGCTGTTTTTT. Translation: CASRGLAGDNTGELFF. Combining the CDR3 with reference TRBV14 and TRBJ2-2 gives the whole variable domain EAGVTQFPSHSVIEKGQTVTLRCDPISGHDNLYWYRRVMGKEIKFLLHFVKESKQDESGMPNNRFLAERTGGTYSTLKVQPAELEDSGVYFCASRGLAGDNTGELFFGEGSRLTVL.

This clonotype was seen a few times. The J gene is TRBJ1-2, the V gene TRBV7-3, with D tentatively TRBD1 (5 bases). This CDR3 is 17 amino acids long. The V and J ends lost 5 bases and 4 bases respectively, with 23 bases between them. From germline, CDR1 is SGHTA and CDR2 FQGTGA. The CDR3 DNA sequence: TGTGCCAGCAGCCCCCACGGGGGGAGGCCAAGCGTCTATGGCTACACCTTC. Protein product: CASSPHGGRPSVYGYTF.

Many counts were recorded for this clonotype. The J gene is TRBJ2-7, the V gene TRBV6-6, with 8 nucleotides matching TRBD1. This CDR3 has 15 residues. With V trimmed by 7 bases and J by 2 bases, 10 bases remained unmatched. CDR1 MNHNY and CDR2 SVGAGI come from the germline V gene (reference sequence). Here the CDR3 reads CASNSPRDRTYEQYF. In nucleotides, the CDR3 is TGTGCCAGCAATAGTCCCCGGGACAGGACCTACGAGCAGTACTTC.

This clonotype was recorded a few times. This chain's CDR3 is CSVQAGTGQETQYF. The CDR3 bases are TGCAGCGTTCAAGCCGGGACAGGACAAGAGACCCAGTACTTC. The chain joins TRBV29-1 to TRBJ2-5; 8 nucleotides match TRBD1. From germline, CDR1 is SQVTM and CDR2 ANQGSEA. The V segment lost 5 bases and the J segment 2 bases; nucleotides outside the gene matches: 7. The CDR3 has 14 amino acids. The variable domain in full, completed from reference TRBV29-1 and TRBJ2-5, reads SAVISQKPSRDICQRGTSLTIQCQVDSQVTMMFWYRQQPGQSLTLIATANQGSEATYESGFVIDKFPISRPNLTFSTLTVSNMSPEDSSIYLCSVQAGTGQETQYFGPGTRLLVL.

The chain uses TRBV6-6 and TRBJ2-3, with 7 bases identical to TRBD1. Germline lookup yields CDR1 MNHNY and CDR2 SVGAGI (reference sequence). The CDR3 covers 14 residues. The V gene end was trimmed by 6 bases and the J gene end by 2 bases; junction bases not matched to a gene: 5. This CDR3 is CASSPGQYTDTQYF. CDR3 in DNA: TGTGCCAGCAGCCCGGGACAGTACACAGATACGCAGTATTTT.

This clonotype occurred many times. The chain combines TRBV15 with TRBJ2-4, with 13 bases matching TRBD2. The germline gives CDR1 LNHNV, CDR2 YYDKDF (reference sequence). After removal of 0 bases from V and 6 bases from J, the junction contained 8 bases not matched to a gene. The CDR3 runs 18 residues. The CDR3 nucleotides are TGTGCCACCAGCAGAGATCTTACTAGCGGGGGGGCCGGAAACATTCAGTACTTC. Amino acid sequence: CATSRDLTSGGAGNIQYF.

This clonotype was detected ten times or more. The chain combines TRBV6-1 with TRBJ2-3; D possibly corresponds to TRBD1 (6 bases). CDR1 and CDR2 (germline): MNHNS, SASEGT. The CDR3 runs 16 residues. Trimming took off 5 bases at V and 1 base at J, with 16 bases between the two ends. CDR3 bases: TGTGCCAGCAGTTCGGGACACGTCGAGGGCACAGATACGCAGTATTTT. It translates to CASSSGHVEGTDTQYF.

This clonotype was seen many times. The chain has TRBV5-6 and TRBJ2-3; D perhaps matches TRBD2 (6 bases). V was cut by 0 bases and J by 1 base, with 12 bases left in between. Germline V gene sequence: CDR1 SGHDT, CDR2 YYEEEE. The CDR3 is 16 residues long. DNA for the CDR3: TGTGCCAGCAGCTTGGCCCCGGGACTCCGCACAGATACGCAGTATTTT. Encoded protein: CASSLAPGLRTDTQYF.

This clonotype was counted a few times. The gene calls are TRBV20-1 and TRBJ2-7, with 12 bases identical to TRBD2. This CDR3 has 16 residues. Germline loops: CDR1 DFQATT, CDR2 SNEGSKA (reference sequence). The J segment lost 8 bases and the V segment lost 5 bases, leaving 16 bases of the junction unmatched. The DNA of the CDR3 is TGCAGTGCTGGACTCTATCTAGCGGGGGGGCCTATCAAGCAGTACTTC. Its translation is CSAGLYLAGGPIKQYF.

The chain carries TRBV5-1 and TRBJ2-7; the D is unclear. The length of the CDR3 is 14 residues. Germline values: CDR1 SGHRS, CDR2 YFSETQ. Trimming removed 0 bases from V and 6 bases from J, with 13 bases in between. The CDR3 bases are TGCGCCAGCAGCTTGGTGGCCCTGCCTGGCGAGCAGTACTTC. Its translation: CASSLVALPGEQYF.

By share, this clonotype counts as medium-sized. The chain recombines TRBV5-6 with TRBJ2-6; D possibly corresponds to TRBD1 (6 bases). Germline values: CDR1 SGHDT, CDR2 YYEEEE. The CDR3 extends over 16 amino acids. Trimming pared 3 bases from V and 0 bases from J, leaving 10 bases between. CDR3 region: CASSSGHSSGANVLTF. CDR3 in DNA: TGTGCCAGCAGCTCGGGACATAGCTCTGGGGCCAACGTCCTGACTTTC.

This clonotype was detected many times. The J gene is TRBJ2-5, the V gene TRBV4-1, with TRBD2 matching over 16 bases. In germline, CDR1 is MGHRA, CDR2 YSYEKL. V trimming: 4 bases; J trimming: 2 bases; junction bases outside the gene matches: 7. The CDR3 loop spans 18 amino acids. The CDR3 nucleotides read TGCGCCAGCAGCCCGGGACTAGCGGGGGGGCGAGGGCAAGAGACCCAGTACTTC. It yields the protein CASSPGLAGGRGQETQYF.

This clonotype was seen ten or more times. J is TRBJ2-5 and V is TRBV6-6, with 7 bases aligning to TRBD1. Germline-derived CDR1 and CDR2 are MNHNY and SVGAGI (reference sequence). V was clipped by 6 bases and J by 2 bases; unmatched bases: 12. CDR3 length: 16 residues. For the CDR3, the DNA is TGTGCCAGCAGGAAGCCTGGGGGACAGACACAAGAGACCCAGTACTTC. Amino acids: CASRKPGGQTQETQYF.

This clonotype was found many times. The V call is TRBV7-2, the J call TRBJ2-3, with 13 bases aligning to TRBD2. The CDR3 totals 15 residues. V dropped 5 bases and J dropped 5; count of bases not matched to a gene: 4. Germline V gene sequence: CDR1 SGHTA, CDR2 FQGNSA. For the CDR3, the DNA is TGTGCCAGCAGCCTGACTAGCGGGGGGAGAGATACGCAGTATTTT. It yields the protein CASSLTSGGRDTQYF.

This clonotype was seen a few times. The V gene is TRBV18, the J gene TRBJ1-1; D is undetermined. The germline V gene encodes CDR1 KGHSH and CDR2 LQKENI. There are 14 residues in the CDR3. Trimming cost V 2 bases and J 1 base, with 8 bases left between them. The CDR3 reads CASSPSTGNTEAFF. The CDR3 coding sequence is TGTGCCAGCTCACCATCGACGGGGAACACTGAAGCTTTCTTT.

In this sample, this clonotype turned up many times. V gene TRBV12-3 or TRBV12-4 combines with J gene TRBJ1-2; D gene ambiguous. CDR3 length: 13 amino acids. V was pared by 3 bases and J by 4 bases, with 9 bases between. The CDR3 is CASSFESSYGYTF. CDR3 nucleotide sequence: TGTGCCAGCAGTTTTGAGTCCTCCTATGGCTACACCTTC.

This clonotype was seen ten or more times. V gene TRBV5-5 combines with J gene TRBJ2-7; D is uncertain. The CDR3 runs to 12 residues. The germline V and J ends were trimmed by 0 bases and 4 bases, with 5 bases remaining between them. Per germline, CDR1 SGHKS and CDR2 YYEKEE (reference sequence). The CDR3 region is CASSLGGYEQYF. The CDR3 region has the DNA TGTGCCAGCAGCTTGGGAGGATACGAGCAGTACTTC.

The chain recombines TRBV6-5 with TRBJ2-7; D unclear. From germline, CDR1 is MNHEY and CDR2 SVGAGI. V shed 6 bases and J shed 9 bases, with 18 bases lying between them. This CDR3 region has 13 residues. CDR3 loop: CASSSTSYLGQYF. The CDR3 coding sequence is TGTGCCAGCAGCAGCACATCCTACCTGGGGCAGTACTTC.

The sample holds many counts of this clonotype. The rearrangement uses TRBV20-1 and TRBJ2-7; a weak D match, TRBD1 (5 bases). The V gene lost 1 base and the J gene lost 4 bases, with 8 bases spanning the gap. CDR1 and CDR2 (germline): DFQATT, SNEGSKA (reference sequence). The CDR3 sequence is 12 residues long. The CDR3 DNA reads TGCAGTGCTAGAGGGGGCAGGTACGAGCAGTACTTC. Protein: CSARGGRYEQYF.

This clonotype was detected only a few times. CDR3 region: CASSLTSAQETQYF. CDR3 in DNA: TGTGCCAGCAGTCTGACTAGCGCACAAGAGACCCAGTACTTC. The chain uses TRBV6-2 or TRBV6-3 and TRBJ2-5; 8 positions match TRBD2. The length of the CDR3 is 14 residues. Unmatched junction bases numbered 4, after V lost 5 bases and J lost 2 bases. CDR1 is MNHEY, CDR2 SVGEGT, per germline.

The V gene is TRBV7-9, the J gene TRBJ2-7; D is perhaps TRBD2 (6 bases). This CDR3 is 14 amino acids long. CDR1 and CDR2 from the germline V gene are SEHNR and FQNEAQ (reference sequence). V lost 3 bases and J 7 bases, leaving 16 bases between the germline ends. The CDR3 DNA is TGTGCCAGCAGCTTCATCGACGGGAGTGAGGAGCAGTACTTC. Protein: CASSFIDGSEEQYF.

This clonotype was detected many times. The chain employs TRBV20-1 and TRBJ2-3, with 7 positions matching TRBD2. The CDR3 runs 13 residues. Unmatched junction bases numbered 3, after V lost 5 bases and J lost 1 base. Per germline, CDR1 DFQATT and CDR2 SNEGSKA (reference sequence). In DNA, the CDR3 is TGCAGTGCTTGGCGGGAGCGCACAGATACGCAGTATTTT. This codes for CSAWRERTDTQYF.

The chain links TRBV19 to TRBJ1-2; D perhaps matches TRBD1 (6 bases). With 7 bases removed from V and 5 bases from J, the gap between germline ends came to 11 bases. Germline V gene data show CDR1 as LNHDA and CDR2 as SQIVND (reference sequence). CDR3 length: 12 residues. As DNA, the CDR3 is TGTGCCAGTACACCGGGGGCGTATGGCTACACCTTC. It translates to CASTPGAYGYTF. The full variable domain, completed using reference TRBV19 and TRBJ1-2, is DGGITQSPKYLFRKEGQNVTLSCEQNLNHDAMYWYRQDPGQGLRLIYYSQIVNDFQKGDIAEGYSVSREKKESFPLTVTSAQKNPTAFYLCASTPGAYGYTFGSGTRLTVV.

This clonotype was found a few times. The chain links TRBV18 to TRBJ1-2; TRBD1 aligns across 7 bases. The germline V gene has CDR1 KGHSH and CDR2 LQKENI. The CDR3 is 14 residues long. V trimming: 6 bases; J trimming: 4 bases; junction bases outside the gene matches: 8. The CDR3 is CASSQPGQLYGYTF. The CDR3 nucleotides are TGTGCCAGCTCCCAACCGGGACAGCTCTATGGCTACACCTTC.

This clonotype was seen ten or more times. J is TRBJ2-1 and V is TRBV27, with D uncertain. Trimming stripped 6 bases from V and 5 bases from J, with 11 bases between. Per germline, CDR1 MNHEY and CDR2 SMNVEV (reference sequence). The CDR3 consists of 13 residues. The CDR3 DNA reads TGTGCCAGCAGCCTCTATCATCACAATGAGCAGTTCTTC. Translating it yields CASSLYHHNEQFF.

This clonotype was detected many times. The CDR3: CASRRTGGETQYF. CDR3 in DNA: TGTGCCAGCAGAAGAACAGGGGGTGAGACCCAGTACTTC. The chain recombines TRBV12-3 or TRBV12-4 with TRBJ2-5, with 8 bases matching TRBD1. CDR3 length: 13 amino acids. Trimming took 6 bases from V and 5 from J; bases not matched to a gene: 5.